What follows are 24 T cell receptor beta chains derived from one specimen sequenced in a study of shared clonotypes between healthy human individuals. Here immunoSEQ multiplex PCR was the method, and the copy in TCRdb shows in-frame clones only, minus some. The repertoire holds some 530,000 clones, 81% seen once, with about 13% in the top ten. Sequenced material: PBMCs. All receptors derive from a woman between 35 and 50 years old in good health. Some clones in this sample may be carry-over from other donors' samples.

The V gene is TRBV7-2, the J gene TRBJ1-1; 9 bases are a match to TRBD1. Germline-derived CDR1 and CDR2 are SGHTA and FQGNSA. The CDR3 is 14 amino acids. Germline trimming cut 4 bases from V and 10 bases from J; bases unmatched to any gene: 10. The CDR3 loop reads CASSSTGGAGRAFF. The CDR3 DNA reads TGTGCCAGCAGCTCCACAGGGGGCGCTGGGAGAGCTTTCTTT. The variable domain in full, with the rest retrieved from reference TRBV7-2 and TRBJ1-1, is GAGVSQSPSNKVTEKGKDVELRCDPISGHTALYWYRQSLGQGLEFLIYFQGNSAPDKSGLPSDRFSAERTGGSVSTLTIQRTQQEDSAVYLCASSSTGGAGRAFFGQGTRLTVV.

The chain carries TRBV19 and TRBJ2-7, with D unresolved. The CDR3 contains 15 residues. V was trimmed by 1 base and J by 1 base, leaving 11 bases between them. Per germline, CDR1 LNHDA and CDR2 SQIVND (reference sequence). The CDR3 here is CASSIGVGQSYEQYF. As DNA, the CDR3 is TGTGCCAGTAGTATAGGGGTTGGGCAGTCCTACGAGCAGTACTTC.

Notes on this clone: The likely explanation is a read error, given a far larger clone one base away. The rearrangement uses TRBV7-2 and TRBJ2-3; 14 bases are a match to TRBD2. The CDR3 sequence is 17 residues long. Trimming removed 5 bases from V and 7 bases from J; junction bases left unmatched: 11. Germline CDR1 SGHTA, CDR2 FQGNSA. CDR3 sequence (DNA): TGTGCCAGCAGCCATCGGACTAGCGGGAGGAACGCATATACGCAGTATTTT. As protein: CASSHRTSGRNAYTQYF.

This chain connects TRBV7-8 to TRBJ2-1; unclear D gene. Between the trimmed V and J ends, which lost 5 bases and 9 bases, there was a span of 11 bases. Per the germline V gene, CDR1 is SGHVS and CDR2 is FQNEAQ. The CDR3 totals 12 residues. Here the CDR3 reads CASSLLTSEQFF. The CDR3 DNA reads TGTGCCAGCAGCCTTCTTACCAGTGAGCAGTTCTTC.

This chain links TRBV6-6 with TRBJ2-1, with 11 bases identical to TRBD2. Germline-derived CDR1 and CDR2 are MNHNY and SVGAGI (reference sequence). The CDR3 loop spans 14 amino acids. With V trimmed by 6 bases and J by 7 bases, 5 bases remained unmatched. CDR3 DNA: TGTGCCAGCAGGAGGACTAGCGGGTCTAATGAGCAGTTCTTC. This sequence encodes CASRRTSGSNEQFF.

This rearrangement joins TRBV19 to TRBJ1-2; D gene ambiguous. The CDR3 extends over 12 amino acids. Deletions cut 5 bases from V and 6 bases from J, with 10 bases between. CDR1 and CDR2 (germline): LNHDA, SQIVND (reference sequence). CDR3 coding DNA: TGTGCCAGTAGTTTCACTACTAATGGCTACACCTTC. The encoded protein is CASSFTTNGYTF. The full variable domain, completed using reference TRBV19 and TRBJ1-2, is DGGITQSPKYLFRKEGQNVTLSCEQNLNHDAMYWYRQDPGQGLRLIYYSQIVNDFQKGDIAEGYSVSREKKESFPLTVTSAQKNPTAFYLCASSFTTNGYTFGSGTRLTVV.

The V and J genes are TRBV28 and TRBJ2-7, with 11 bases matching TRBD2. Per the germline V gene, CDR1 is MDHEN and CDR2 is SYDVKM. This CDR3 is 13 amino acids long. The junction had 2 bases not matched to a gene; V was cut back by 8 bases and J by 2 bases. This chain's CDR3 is CASQLAGAYEQYF. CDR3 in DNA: TGTGCCAGCCAACTAGCGGGAGCCTACGAGCAGTACTTC.

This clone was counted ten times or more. Here the CDR3 reads CASSLSASGKQYF. The CDR3 bases are TGTGCCAGCAGTCTTTCGGCTAGCGGGAAGCAGTACTTC. The chain carries TRBV28 and TRBJ2-7, with 9 bases matching TRBD2. Germline V gene lookup returns CDR1 MDHEN and CDR2 SYDVKM. The CDR3 has 13 residues. The trim removed 5 bases at V and 8 bases at J, leaving 7 bases unmatched.

The CDR3 DNA reads as TGTGCCTGGAGCACTAAAGGGGGGCGAAGAAACACCATATATTTT. The encoded protein is CAWSTKGGRRNTIYF. The chain couples TRBV30 to TRBJ1-3; TRBD1 is a possible D gene (6 bases). Trimming left V 3 bases short and J 5 bases short, with 17 bases between. Germline CDR1 is GTSNPN and CDR2 is SVGIG (reference sequence). CDR3 size: 15 residues.

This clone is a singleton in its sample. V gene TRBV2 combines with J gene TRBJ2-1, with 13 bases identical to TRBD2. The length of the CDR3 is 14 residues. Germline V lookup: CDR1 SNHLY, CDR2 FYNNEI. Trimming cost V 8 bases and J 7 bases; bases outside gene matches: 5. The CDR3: CASFRTSGSNEQFF. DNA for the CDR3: TGTGCCAGCTTCCGGACTAGCGGGAGTAATGAGCAGTTCTTC.

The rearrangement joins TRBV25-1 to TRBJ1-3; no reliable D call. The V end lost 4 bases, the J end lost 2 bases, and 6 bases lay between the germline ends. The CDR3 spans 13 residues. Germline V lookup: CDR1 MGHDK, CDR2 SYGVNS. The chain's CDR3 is CASSGTPGNTIYF. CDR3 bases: TGTGCCAGCAGTGGGACCCCTGGAAACACCATATATTTT. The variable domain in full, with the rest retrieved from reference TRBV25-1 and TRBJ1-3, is EADIYQTPRYLVIGTGKKITLECSQTMGHDKMYWYQQDPGMELHLIHYSYGVNSTEKGDLSSESTVSRIRTEHFPLTLESARPSHTSQYLCASSGTPGNTIYFGEGSWLTVV.

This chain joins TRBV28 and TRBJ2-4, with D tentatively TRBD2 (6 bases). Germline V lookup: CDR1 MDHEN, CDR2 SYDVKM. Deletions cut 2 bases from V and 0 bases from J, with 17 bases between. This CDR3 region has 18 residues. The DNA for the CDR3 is TGTGCCAGCAGTTTAATAGGGTTGGAGGGGTTAGCCAAAAACATTCAGTACTTC. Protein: CASSLIGLEGLAKNIQYF.

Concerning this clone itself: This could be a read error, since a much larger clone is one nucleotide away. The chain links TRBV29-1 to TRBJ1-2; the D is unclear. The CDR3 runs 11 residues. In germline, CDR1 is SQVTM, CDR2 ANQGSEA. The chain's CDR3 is CSEYSNYGYIF. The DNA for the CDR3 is TGCAGCGAGTACTCAAACTATGGCTACATCTTC.

The CDR3 is CASSHPTGYNEQFF. The CDR3, as DNA: TGCGCCAGCAGCCATCCGACAGGATACAATGAGCAGTTCTTC. The chain joins TRBV5-1 to TRBJ2-1; tentatively, D is TRBD1 (6 bases). V was trimmed by 4 bases and J by 4 bases, leaving 12 bases between them. This CDR3 spans 14 amino acids. CDR1 and CDR2 from the germline V gene are SGHRS and YFSETQ.

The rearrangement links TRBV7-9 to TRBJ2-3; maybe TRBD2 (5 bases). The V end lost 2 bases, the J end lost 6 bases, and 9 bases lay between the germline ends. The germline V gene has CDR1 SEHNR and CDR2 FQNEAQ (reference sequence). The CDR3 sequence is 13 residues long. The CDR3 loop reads CASSLQLEDTQYF. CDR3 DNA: TGTGCCAGCAGCTTACAACTAGAGGATACGCAGTATTTT.

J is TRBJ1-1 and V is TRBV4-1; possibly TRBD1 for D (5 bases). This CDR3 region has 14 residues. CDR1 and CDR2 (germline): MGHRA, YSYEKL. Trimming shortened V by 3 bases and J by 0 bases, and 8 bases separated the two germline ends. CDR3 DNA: TGCGCCAGCAGCCACCAGACAGTGAACACTGAAGCTTTCTTT. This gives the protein CASSHQTVNTEAFF.

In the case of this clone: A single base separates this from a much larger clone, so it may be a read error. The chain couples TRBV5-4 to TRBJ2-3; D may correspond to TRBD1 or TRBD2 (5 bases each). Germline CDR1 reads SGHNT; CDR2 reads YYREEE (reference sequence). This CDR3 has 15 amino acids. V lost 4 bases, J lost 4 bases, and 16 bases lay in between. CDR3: CASSRQLWGADTQYF. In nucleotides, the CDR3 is TGTGCCAGCAGCAGACAGCTCTGGGGAGCAGATACGCAGTATTTT.

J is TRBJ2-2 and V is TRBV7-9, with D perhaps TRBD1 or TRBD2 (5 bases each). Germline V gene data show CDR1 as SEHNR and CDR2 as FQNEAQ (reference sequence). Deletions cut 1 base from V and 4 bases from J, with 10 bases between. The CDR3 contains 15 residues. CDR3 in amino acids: CASSLGLRGTGELFF. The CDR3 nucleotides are TGTGCCAGCAGCTTAGGGTTGAGGGGCACCGGGGAGCTGTTTTTT.

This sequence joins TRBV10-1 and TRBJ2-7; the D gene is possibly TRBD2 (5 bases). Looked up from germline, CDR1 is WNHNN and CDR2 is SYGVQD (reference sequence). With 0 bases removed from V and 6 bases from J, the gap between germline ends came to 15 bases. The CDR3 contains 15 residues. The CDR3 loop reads CASSESRGRIAEQYF. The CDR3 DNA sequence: TGCGCCAGCAGTGAGTCGAGAGGGAGAATAGCCGAGCAGTACTTC.

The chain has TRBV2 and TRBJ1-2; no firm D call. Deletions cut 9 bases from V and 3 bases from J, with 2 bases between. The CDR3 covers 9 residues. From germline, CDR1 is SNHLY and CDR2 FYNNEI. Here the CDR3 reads CARYYGYTF. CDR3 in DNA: TGTGCCAGATACTATGGCTACACCTTC.

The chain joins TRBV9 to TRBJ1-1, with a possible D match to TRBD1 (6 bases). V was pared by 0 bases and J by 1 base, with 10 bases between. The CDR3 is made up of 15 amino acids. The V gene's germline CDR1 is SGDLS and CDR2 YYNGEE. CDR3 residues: CASSVEGVTNTEAFF. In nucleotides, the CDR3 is TGTGCCAGCAGCGTAGAGGGGGTAACGAACACTGAAGCTTTCTTT. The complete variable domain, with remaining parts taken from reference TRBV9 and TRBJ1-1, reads DSGVTQTPKHLITATGQRVTLRCSPRSGDLSVYWYQQSLDQGLQFLIQYYNGEERAKGNILERFSAQQFPDLHSELNLSSLELGDSALYFCASSVEGVTNTEAFFGQGTRLTVV.

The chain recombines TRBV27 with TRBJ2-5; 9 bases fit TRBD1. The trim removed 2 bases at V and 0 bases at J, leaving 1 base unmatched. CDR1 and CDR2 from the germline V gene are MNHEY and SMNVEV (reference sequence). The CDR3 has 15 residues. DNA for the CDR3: TGTGCCAGCAGTTTAGGGGACAGGGACCAAGAGACCCAGTACTTC. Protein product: CASSLGDRDQETQYF.

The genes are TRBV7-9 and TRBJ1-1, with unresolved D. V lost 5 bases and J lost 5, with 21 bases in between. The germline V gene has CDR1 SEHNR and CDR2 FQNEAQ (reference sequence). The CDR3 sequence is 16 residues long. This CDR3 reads CASSPIRSSHRTEAFF. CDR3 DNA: TGTGCCAGCAGCCCTATACGATCTTCTCATAGAACTGAAGCTTTCTTT.

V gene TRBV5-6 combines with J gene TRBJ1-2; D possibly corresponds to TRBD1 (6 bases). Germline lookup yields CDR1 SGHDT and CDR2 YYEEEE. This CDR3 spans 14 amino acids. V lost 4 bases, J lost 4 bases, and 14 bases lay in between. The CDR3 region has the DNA TGTGCCAGCAGCCACCCGGACAGATCCTATGGCTACACCTTC. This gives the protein CASSHPDRSYGYTF. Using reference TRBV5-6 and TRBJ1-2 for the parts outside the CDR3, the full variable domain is DAGVTQSPTHLIKTRGQQVTLRCSPKSGHDTVSWYQQALGQGPQFIFQYYEEEERQRGNFPDRFSGHQFPNYSSELNVNALLLGDSALYLCASSHPDRSYGYTFGSGTRLTVV.